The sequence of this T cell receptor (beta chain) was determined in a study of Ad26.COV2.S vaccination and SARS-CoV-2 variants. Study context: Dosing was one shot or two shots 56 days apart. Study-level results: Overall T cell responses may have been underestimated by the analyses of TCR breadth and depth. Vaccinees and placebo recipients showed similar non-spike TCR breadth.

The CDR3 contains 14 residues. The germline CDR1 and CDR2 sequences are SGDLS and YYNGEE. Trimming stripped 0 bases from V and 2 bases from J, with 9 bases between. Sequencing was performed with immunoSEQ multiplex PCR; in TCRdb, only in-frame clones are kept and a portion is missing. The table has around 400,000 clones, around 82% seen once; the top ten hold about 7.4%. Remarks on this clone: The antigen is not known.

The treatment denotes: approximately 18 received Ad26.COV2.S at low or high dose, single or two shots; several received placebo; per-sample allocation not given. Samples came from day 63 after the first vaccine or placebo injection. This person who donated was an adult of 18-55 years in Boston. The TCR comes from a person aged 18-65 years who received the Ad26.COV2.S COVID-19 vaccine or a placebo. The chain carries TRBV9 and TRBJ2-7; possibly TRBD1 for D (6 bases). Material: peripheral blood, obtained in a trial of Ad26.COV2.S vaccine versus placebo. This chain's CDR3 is CASSVGGQTYEQYF. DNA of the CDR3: TGTGCCAGCAGCGTAGGGGGACAAACCTACGAGCAGTACTTC.